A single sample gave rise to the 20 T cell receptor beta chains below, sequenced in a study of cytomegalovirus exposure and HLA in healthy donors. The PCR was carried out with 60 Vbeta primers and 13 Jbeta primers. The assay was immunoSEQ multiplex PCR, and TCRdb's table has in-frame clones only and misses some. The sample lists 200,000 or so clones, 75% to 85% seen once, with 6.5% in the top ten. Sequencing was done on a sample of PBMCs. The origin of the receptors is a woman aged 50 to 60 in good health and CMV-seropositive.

CDR3 protein: CASRDRGRTEAFF. The CDR3 coding sequence is TGTGCCAGCAGGGACAGGGGGAGGACTGAAGCTTTCTTT. This chain connects TRBV6-1 to TRBJ1-1; 10 bases line up with TRBD1. The CDR3 extends over 13 amino acids. V lost 6 bases and J lost 5; bases outside the gene matches: 3. Germline V CDR1 and CDR2: MNHNS, SASEGT.

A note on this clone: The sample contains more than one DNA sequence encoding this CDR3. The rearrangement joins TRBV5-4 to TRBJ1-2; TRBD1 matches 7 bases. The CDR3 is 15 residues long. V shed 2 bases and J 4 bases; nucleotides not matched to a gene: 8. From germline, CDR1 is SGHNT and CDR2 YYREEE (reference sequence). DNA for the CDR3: TGTGCCAGCAGCTTTAGGACAGGCCCTATCTATGGCTACACCTTC. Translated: CASSFRTGPIYGYTF.

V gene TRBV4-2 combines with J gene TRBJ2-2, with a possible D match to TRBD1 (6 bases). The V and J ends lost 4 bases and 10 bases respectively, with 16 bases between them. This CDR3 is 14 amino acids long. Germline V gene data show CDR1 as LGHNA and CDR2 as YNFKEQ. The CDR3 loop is CASSRLIQGEELFF. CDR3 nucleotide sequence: TGTGCCAGCAGCCGGCTAATACAGGGTGAGGAGCTGTTTTTT.

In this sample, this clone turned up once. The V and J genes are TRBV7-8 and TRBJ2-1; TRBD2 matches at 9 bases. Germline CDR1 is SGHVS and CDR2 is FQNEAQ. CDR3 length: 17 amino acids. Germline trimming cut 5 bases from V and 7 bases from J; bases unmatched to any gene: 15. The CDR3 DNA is TGTGCCAGCAGCCTAAGGGGGGGGACTAGCCGACTAAATGAGCAGTTCTTC. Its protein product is CASSLRGGTSRLNEQFF.

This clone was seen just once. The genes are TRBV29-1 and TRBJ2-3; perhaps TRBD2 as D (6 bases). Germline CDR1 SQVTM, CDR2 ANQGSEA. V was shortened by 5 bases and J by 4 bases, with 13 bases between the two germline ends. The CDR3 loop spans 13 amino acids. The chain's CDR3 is CSVTGLLADTQYF. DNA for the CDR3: TGCAGCGTTACGGGACTCCTCGCAGATACGCAGTATTTT.

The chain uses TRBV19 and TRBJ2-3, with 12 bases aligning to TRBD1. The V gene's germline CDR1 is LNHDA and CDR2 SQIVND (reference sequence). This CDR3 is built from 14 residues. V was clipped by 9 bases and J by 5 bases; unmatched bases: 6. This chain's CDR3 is CASGGQGAEDTQYF. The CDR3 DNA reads TGTGCCAGCGGGGGACAGGGGGCTGAAGATACGCAGTATTTT.

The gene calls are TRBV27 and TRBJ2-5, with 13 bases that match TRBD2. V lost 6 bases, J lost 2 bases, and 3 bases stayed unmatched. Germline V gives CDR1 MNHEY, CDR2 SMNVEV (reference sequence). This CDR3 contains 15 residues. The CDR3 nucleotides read TGTGCCAGCAGCCGGGGACTAGCGGGGCAAGAGACCCAGTACTTC. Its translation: CASSRGLAGQETQYF.

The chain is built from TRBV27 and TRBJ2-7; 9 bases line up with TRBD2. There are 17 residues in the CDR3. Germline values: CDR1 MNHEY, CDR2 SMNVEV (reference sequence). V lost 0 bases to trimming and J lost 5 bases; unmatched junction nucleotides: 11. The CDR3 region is CASSLSYPVSGGNEQYF. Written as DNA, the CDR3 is TGTGCCAGCAGTTTATCGTATCCGGTGAGCGGGGGGAACGAGCAGTACTTC.

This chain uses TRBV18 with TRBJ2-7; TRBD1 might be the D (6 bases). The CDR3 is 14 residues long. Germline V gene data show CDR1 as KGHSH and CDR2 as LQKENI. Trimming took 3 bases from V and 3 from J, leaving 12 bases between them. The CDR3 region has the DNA TGTGCCAGCTCACCTCGGACAGAAAACTACGAGCAGTACTTC. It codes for CASSPRTENYEQYF.

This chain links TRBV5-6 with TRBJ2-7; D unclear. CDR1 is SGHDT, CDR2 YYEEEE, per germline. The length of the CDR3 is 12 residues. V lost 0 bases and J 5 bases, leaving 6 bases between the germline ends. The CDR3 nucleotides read TGTGCCAGCAGCTTGGGACTTGACGAGCAGTACTTC. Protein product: CASSLGLDEQYF.

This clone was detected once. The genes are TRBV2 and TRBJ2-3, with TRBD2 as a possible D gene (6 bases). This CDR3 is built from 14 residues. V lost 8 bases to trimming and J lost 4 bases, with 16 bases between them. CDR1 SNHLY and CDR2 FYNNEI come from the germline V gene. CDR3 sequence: CASRRRSGPDTQYF. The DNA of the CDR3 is TGTGCCAGCCGGCGACGGAGCGGGCCAGATACGCAGTATTTT.

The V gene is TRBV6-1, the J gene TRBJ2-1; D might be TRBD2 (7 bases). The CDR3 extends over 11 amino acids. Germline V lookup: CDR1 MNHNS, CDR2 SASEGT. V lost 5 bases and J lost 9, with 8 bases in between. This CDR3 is CASSRGGEQFF. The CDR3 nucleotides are TGTGCCAGCAGTAGGGGGGGTGAGCAGTTCTTC.

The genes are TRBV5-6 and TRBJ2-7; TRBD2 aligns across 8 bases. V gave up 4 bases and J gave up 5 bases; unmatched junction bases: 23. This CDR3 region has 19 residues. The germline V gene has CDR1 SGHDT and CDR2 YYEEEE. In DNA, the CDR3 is TGTGCCAGCAGCACCAGAAGCCTAGCGGGTATCTCGCACAACGACGAGCAGTACTTC. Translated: CASSTRSLAGISHNDEQYF. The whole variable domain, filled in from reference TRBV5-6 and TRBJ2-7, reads DAGVTQSPTHLIKTRGQQVTLRCSPKSGHDTVSWYQQALGQGPQFIFQYYEEEERQRGNFPDRFSGHQFPNYSSELNVNALLLGDSALYLCASSTRSLAGISHNDEQYFGPGTRLTVT.

This chain's CDR3 is CASSEGLANTDTQYF. The CDR3 region has the DNA TGCGCCAGCAGTGAAGGACTAGCGAACACAGATACGCAGTATTTT. V gene TRBV10-2 combines with J gene TRBJ2-3; TRBD2 matches at 9 bases. CDR3 length: 15 residues. CDR1 and CDR2 (germline): WSHSY, SAAADI. Trimming took 3 bases from V and 2 from J; bases not matched to a gene: 3.

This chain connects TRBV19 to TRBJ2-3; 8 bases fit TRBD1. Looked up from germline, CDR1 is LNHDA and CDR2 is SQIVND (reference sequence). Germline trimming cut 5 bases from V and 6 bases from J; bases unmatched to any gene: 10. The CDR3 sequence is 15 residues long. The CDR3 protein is CASSRTGFYVDTQYF. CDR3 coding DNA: TGTGCCAGTAGTCGGACAGGGTTCTATGTGGATACGCAGTATTTT.

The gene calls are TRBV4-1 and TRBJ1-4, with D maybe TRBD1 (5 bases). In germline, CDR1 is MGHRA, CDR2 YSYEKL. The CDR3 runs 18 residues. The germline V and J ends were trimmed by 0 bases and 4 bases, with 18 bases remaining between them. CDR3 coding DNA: TGCGCCAGCAGCCAAGATAGGGGTCTGGGGATAAGTAATGAAAAACTGTTTTTT. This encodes CASSQDRGLGISNEKLFF.

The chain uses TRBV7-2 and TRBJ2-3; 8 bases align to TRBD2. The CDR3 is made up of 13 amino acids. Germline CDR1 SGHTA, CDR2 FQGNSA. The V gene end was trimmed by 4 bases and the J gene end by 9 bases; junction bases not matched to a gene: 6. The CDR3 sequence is CASSSGLAPTQYF. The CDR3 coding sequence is TGTGCCAGCAGCTCAGGACTAGCACCCACGCAGTATTTT.

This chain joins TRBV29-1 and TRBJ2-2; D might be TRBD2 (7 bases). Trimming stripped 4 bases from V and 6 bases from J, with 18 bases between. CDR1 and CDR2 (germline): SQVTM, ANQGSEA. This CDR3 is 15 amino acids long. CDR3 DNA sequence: TGCAGCGTTGGCTACCCAGGAGGGGGGGCCGGGGAGCTGTTTTTT. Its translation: CSVGYPGGGAGELFF.

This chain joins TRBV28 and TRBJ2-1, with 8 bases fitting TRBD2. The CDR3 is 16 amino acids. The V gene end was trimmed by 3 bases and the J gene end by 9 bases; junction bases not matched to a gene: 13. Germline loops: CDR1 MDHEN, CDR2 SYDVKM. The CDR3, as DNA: TGTGCCAGCAGTTTTCCAAGTAGCGGGGTGAAGTTTGAGCAGTTCTTC. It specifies CASSFPSSGVKFEQFF.

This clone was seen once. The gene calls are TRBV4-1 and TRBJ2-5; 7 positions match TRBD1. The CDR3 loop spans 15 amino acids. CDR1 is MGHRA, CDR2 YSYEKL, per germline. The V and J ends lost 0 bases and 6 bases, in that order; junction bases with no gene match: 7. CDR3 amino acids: CASSQDEGGEQTQYF. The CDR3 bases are TGCGCCAGCAGCCAAGATGAAGGGGGCGAGCAGACCCAGTACTTC.